Listed here are 26 T cell receptor beta chains from one sample, sequenced in a study of blood T cell repertoires in COVID-19. TCRdb's copy holds only in-frame clones and misses some; the assay was immunoSEQ multiplex PCR. Found here are about 500,000 clones, about 90% of them singletons; the top ten hold roughly 0.72%. Sequenced: PBMCs or T cells enriched from blood (not recorded which). All receptors derive from a woman aged 18-29 years who had recovered from COVID-19.

Comments on this clone: One base away lies a much larger clone, so this may be a sequencing read error. Other DNA variants within this sample encode the same CDR3. The CDR3 reads CASSFTGDTEAFF. The CDR3 DNA sequence: TGTGCCAGCAGCTTTACAGGGGACACTGAAGCTTTCTTT. The genes are TRBV7-9 and TRBJ1-1; the match to TRBD1 covers 7 bases. Germline values: CDR1 SEHNR, CDR2 FQNEAQ (reference sequence). The CDR3 is 13 amino acids. With 3 bases clipped from V and 3 bases from J, the junction kept 1 base outside the gene matches.

The chain recombines TRBV7-3 with TRBJ2-1; 11 bases agree with TRBD2. Germline V gene data show CDR1 as SGHTA and CDR2 as FQGTGA. The CDR3 loop spans 14 amino acids. V was clipped by 4 bases and J by 6 bases; unmatched bases: 2. The CDR3 sequence is CASSYSGGANEQFF. As DNA, the CDR3 is TGTGCCAGCAGCTATAGCGGGGGGGCCAATGAGCAGTTCTTC.

Concerning this clone: The same CDR3 can be traced to other DNA sequences in this sample. The chain carries TRBV5-1 and TRBJ1-1; TRBD1 might be the D (6 bases). Germline V gives CDR1 SGHRS, CDR2 YFSETQ. The CDR3 is made up of 14 amino acids. The ends were cut back, 4 bases at V and 3 bases at J, with 13 bases in the middle. The CDR3 protein is CASSPEGGDTEAFF. The CDR3, as DNA: TGCGCCAGCAGCCCTGAGGGGGGGGACACTGAAGCTTTCTTT.

This clone was counted a few times. The V gene is TRBV9, the J gene TRBJ2-7, with a weak D call TRBD1 (6 bases). Germline CDR1 SGDLS, CDR2 YYNGEE. The CDR3 has 15 amino acids. Trimming cost V 3 bases and J 3 bases, with 16 bases left between them. The CDR3 loop reads CASSASGVKGYEQYF. Written as DNA, the CDR3 is TGTGCCAGCAGCGCCTCAGGGGTAAAGGGCTACGAGCAGTACTTC. The full variable domain, its missing parts supplied by reference TRBV9 and TRBJ2-7, is DSGVTQTPKHLITATGQRVTLRCSPRSGDLSVYWYQQSLDQGLQFLIQYYNGEERAKGNILERFSAQQFPDLHSELNLSSLELGDSALYFCASSASGVKGYEQYFGPGTRLTVT.

CDR3 region: CAWRGPGDQPQHF. The CDR3 nucleotides read TGTGCCTGGAGAGGGCCGGGGGATCAGCCCCAGCATTTT. This chain joins TRBV30 and TRBJ1-5, with a possible D match to TRBD1 (5 bases). The CDR3 length is 13 residues. Germline assignment: CDR1 GTSNPN and CDR2 SVGIG (reference sequence). Between the trimmed V and J ends, which lost 3 bases and 5 bases, there was a span of 11 bases.

The chain uses TRBV19 and TRBJ1-5; the D gene is possibly TRBD1 (5 bases). CDR1 is LNHDA and CDR2 is SQIVND in the germline V gene (reference sequence). V dropped 5 bases and J dropped 2 bases, with 13 bases sitting between them. The CDR3 has 15 residues. The CDR3 sequence: CASSWSGKGNQPQHF. CDR3 sequence (DNA): TGTGCCAGTAGTTGGTCAGGGAAGGGCAATCAGCCCCAGCATTTT.

This clone was found once. J is TRBJ1-2 and V is TRBV5-1; 7 positions match TRBD1. The CDR3 runs 15 residues. V shed 3 bases and J 4 bases; nucleotides not matched to a gene: 9. Germline assignment: CDR1 SGHRS and CDR2 YFSETQ. The CDR3 sequence: CASSSITGAGYGYTF. The DNA of the CDR3 is TGCGCCAGCAGCTCAATAACAGGGGCGGGCTATGGCTACACCTTC.

This sequence joins TRBV7-9 and TRBJ1-2; D gene ambiguous. V was clipped by 3 bases and J by 8 bases, with 13 bases between them. Germline V gene lookup returns CDR1 SEHNR and CDR2 FQNEAQ (reference sequence). This CDR3 comprises 13 residues. For the CDR3, the DNA is TGTGCCAGCAGCTTGCCCTCGAGCTTGGGCTACACCTTC. It yields the protein CASSLPSSLGYTF.

The chain is built from TRBV7-2 and TRBJ1-1; the D gene is possibly TRBD1 (5 bases). This CDR3 has 15 residues. Trimming shortened V by 1 base and J by 1 base, and 10 bases separated the two germline ends. From germline, CDR1 is SGHTA and CDR2 FQGNSA. This chain's CDR3 is CASSLVGGGNTEAFF. CDR3 coding DNA: TGTGCCAGCAGCTTAGTGGGGGGTGGGAACACTGAAGCTTTCTTT. Combining the CDR3 with reference TRBV7-2 and TRBJ1-1 gives the whole variable domain GAGVSQSPSNKVTEKGKDVELRCDPISGHTALYWYRQSLGQGLEFLIYFQGNSAPDKSGLPSDRFSAERTGGSVSTLTIQRTQQEDSAVYLCASSLVGGGNTEAFFGQGTRLTVV.

CDR3 residues: CASSLVGYGDGYEQYF. CDR3 coding DNA: TGTGCCAGCAGCTTAGTTGGATACGGGGATGGGTACGAGCAGTACTTC. This chain links TRBV7-8 with TRBJ2-7; tentative D call: TRBD2 (5 bases). V was shortened by 1 base and J by 4 bases, with 17 bases between the two germline ends. The germline gives CDR1 SGHVS, CDR2 FQNEAQ. The CDR3 is made up of 16 amino acids.

This clone was seen just once. The chain has TRBV12-3 or TRBV12-4 and TRBJ2-1; tentatively, D is TRBD2 (6 bases). Trimming pared 7 bases from V and 6 bases from J, leaving 13 bases between. CDR3 length: 13 amino acids. CDR3 residues: CASTPLAVNEQFF. The DNA of the CDR3 is TGTGCCAGCACCCCGTTAGCGGTCAATGAGCAGTTCTTC.

This chain joins TRBV6-5 and TRBJ1-2; 9 positions agree with TRBD1. The CDR3 has 13 residues. Germline loops: CDR1 MNHEY, CDR2 SVGAGI. J gave up 11 bases and V 4 bases, and 8 bases lay outside the gene matches. CDR3 DNA: TGTGCCAGCAGTTCGACCGGGACAGGGATATACACCTTC. It codes for CASSSTGTGIYTF.

This chain connects TRBV12-3 or TRBV12-4 to TRBJ1-5; D gene uncertain. The CDR3 contains 12 residues. The V gene lost 3 bases and the J gene lost 6 bases, with 6 bases spanning the gap. In DNA form, the CDR3 reads TGTGCCAGCAGTTTCGAGCGTCAGCCCCAGCATTTT. It codes for CASSFERQPQHF.

The genes are TRBV5-4 and TRBJ1-4; TRBD1 might be the D (6 bases). Trimming pared 6 bases from V and 10 bases from J, leaving 25 bases between. Germline V CDR1 and CDR2: SGHNT, YYREEE (reference sequence). This CDR3 spans 16 amino acids. CDR3 region: CASTSTGTAGSRKLFF. CDR3 bases: TGTGCCAGCACCTCGACAGGAACCGCCGGTAGTCGAAAACTGTTTTTT.

This clone was seen a few times. This sequence joins TRBV5-1 and TRBJ2-2; 11 bases agree with TRBD2. The CDR3 runs 16 residues. Germline V gene lookup returns CDR1 SGHRS and CDR2 YFSETQ. V was pared by 7 bases and J by 0 bases, with 5 bases of the junction left unmatched. The CDR3 loop is CASGLAGGANTGELFF. The CDR3 DNA follows: TGCGCCAGCGGCCTAGCGGGGGGCGCGAACACCGGGGAGCTGTTTTTT.

The chain employs TRBV5-5 and TRBJ1-2; 9 positions match TRBD1. Germline loops: CDR1 SGHKS, CDR2 YYEKEE (reference sequence). This CDR3 has 15 amino acids. The ends lost 0 bases at V and 8 bases at J; junction bases unmatched: 8. The CDR3 sequence is CASSLAPGQGGGYTF. As DNA, the CDR3 is TGTGCCAGCAGCTTGGCCCCGGGACAGGGAGGCGGCTACACCTTC.

The chain carries TRBV29-1 and TRBJ1-1, with D possibly TRBD1 on 5 matching bases. Germline V gene data show CDR1 as SQVTM and CDR2 as ANQGSEA. Trimming removed 6 bases from V and 4 bases from J, with 15 bases in between. The CDR3 runs to 13 residues. The CDR3 nucleotides are TGCAGCGTCCGGGGGGGATTGGTCACTGAAGCTTTCTTT. It translates to CSVRGGLVTEAFF.

V and J are TRBV9 and TRBJ1-1, with 10 bases fitting TRBD1. The V gene end was trimmed by 4 bases and the J gene end by 3 bases; junction bases not matched to a gene: 3. CDR1 is SGDLS and CDR2 is YYNGEE in the germline V gene. The CDR3 consists of 14 residues. This chain's CDR3 is CASSFGQGDTEAFF. Written as DNA, the CDR3 is TGTGCCAGCAGCTTCGGACAGGGGGACACTGAAGCTTTCTTT. The full variable domain, in which reference TRBV9 and TRBJ1-1 provide the parts outside the CDR3, is DSGVTQTPKHLITATGQRVTLRCSPRSGDLSVYWYQQSLDQGLQFLIQYYNGEERAKGNILERFSAQQFPDLHSELNLSSLELGDSALYFCASSFGQGDTEAFFGQGTRLTVV.

On this clone: The sample carries other DNA sequences with the same CDR3. This rearrangement joins TRBV5-5 to TRBJ1-6, with TRBD1 identical over 9 bases. The CDR3 is 14 amino acids. In germline, CDR1 is SGHKS, CDR2 YYEKEE (reference sequence). The junction had 2 bases not matched to a gene; V was cut back by 3 bases and J by 7 bases. The CDR3 loop reads CASSWDRVNSPLHF. The CDR3 nucleotides read TGTGCCAGCAGCTGGGACAGGGTGAATTCACCCCTCCACTTT.

The chain links TRBV6-1 to TRBJ2-3, with 10 bases fitting TRBD1. The V segment lost 3 bases and the J segment 2 bases; nucleotides outside the gene matches: 5. Germline CDR1 is MNHNS and CDR2 is SASEGT. This CDR3 is built from 16 residues. The DNA for the CDR3 is TGTGCCAGCAGTGATGGGGGACAGGGGAACACAGATACGCAGTATTTT. This translates into CASSDGGQGNTDTQYF.

The chain recombines TRBV2 with TRBJ1-4; D may be TRBD1 (6 bases). Germline values: CDR1 SNHLY, CDR2 FYNNEI. The CDR3 covers 16 residues. Between the trimmed V and J ends, which lost 5 bases and 2 bases, there was a span of 15 bases. The CDR3 is CASSQPPGHTNEKLFF. The CDR3 coding sequence is TGTGCCAGCAGTCAGCCTCCGGGACACACTAATGAAAAACTGTTTTTT.

In nucleotides, the CDR3 is TGTGCCTGGAGCGTCAGGACAGGTCCGAACACTGAAGCTTTCTTT. Its translation: CAWSVRTGPNTEAFF. The V call is TRBV30, the J call TRBJ1-1; TRBD1 aligns across 7 bases. The CDR3 has 15 amino acids. In germline, CDR1 is GTSNPN, CDR2 SVGIG (reference sequence). V lost 3 bases to trimming and J lost 1 base; unmatched junction nucleotides: 8.

The rearrangement uses TRBV11-1 and TRBJ1-1; a possible D gene is TRBD1 (5 bases). With 3 bases removed from V and 7 bases from J, the gap between germline ends came to 15 bases. Germline V gene lookup returns CDR1 SGHAT and CDR2 FQDESV (reference sequence). The CDR3 is 14 residues long. CDR3 loop: CASSFIGGAGEAFF. The DNA of the CDR3 is TGTGCCAGCAGCTTTATTGGAGGGGCCGGTGAAGCTTTCTTT.

This clone was observed a handful of times. The rearrangement uses TRBV3-1 (or the pseudogene TRBV3-2) and TRBJ1-4; perhaps TRBD1 as D (5 bases). Per germline, CDR1 LGHDT and CDR2 YNNKEL (reference sequence). The CDR3 length is 15 residues. The V end lost 1 base, the J end lost 8 bases, and 14 bases lay between the germline ends. The CDR3 protein is CASSQGDPGREKLFF. The CDR3, as DNA: TGTGCCAGCAGCCAAGGAGATCCAGGGAGGGAAAAACTGTTTTTT.

The chain couples TRBV6-5 to TRBJ1-3, with D possibly matching TRBD1 (6 bases). Germline V gives CDR1 MNHEY, CDR2 SVGAGI. V was cut by 2 bases and J by 2 bases, with 13 bases left in between. The CDR3 is made up of 16 amino acids. The CDR3 sequence: CASSYTGFGAGNTIYF. DNA for the CDR3: TGTGCCAGCAGTTACACAGGGTTTGGGGCTGGAAACACCATATATTTT.

The J gene is TRBJ2-7, the V gene TRBV7-9; the D gene is possibly TRBD2 (6 bases). The V end was cut by 5 bases, the J end by 5 bases, with 13 bases between. The germline V gene encodes CDR1 SEHNR and CDR2 FQNEAQ (reference sequence). The length of the CDR3 is 13 residues. DNA for the CDR3: TGTGCCAGCAGCCCGGACCGGAGGGACGAGCAGTACTTC. It encodes CASSPDRRDEQYF.